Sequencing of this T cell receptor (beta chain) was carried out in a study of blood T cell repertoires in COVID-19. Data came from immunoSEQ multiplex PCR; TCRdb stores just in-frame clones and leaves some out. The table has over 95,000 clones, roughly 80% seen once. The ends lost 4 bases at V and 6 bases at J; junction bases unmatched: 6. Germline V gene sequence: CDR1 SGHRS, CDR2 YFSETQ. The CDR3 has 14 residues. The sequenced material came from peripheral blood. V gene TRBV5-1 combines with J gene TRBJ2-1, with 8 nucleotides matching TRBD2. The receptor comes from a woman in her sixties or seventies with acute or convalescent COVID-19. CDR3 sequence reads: CASSPRGGLNEQFF. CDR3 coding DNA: TGCGCCAGCAGCCCACGGGGGGGGCTCAATGAGCAGTTCTTC.